The clone carrying this T cell receptor beta chain was seen a few times. As yet, its antigen is unknown. The data belong to a study of T-cell memory formation after mild COVID-19. Germline V gene lookup returns CDR1 SGHVS and CDR2 FQNEAQ. The CDR3 is 15 amino acids. V was clipped by 6 bases and J by 5 bases; unmatched bases: 6. Study-wide results and caveats: Proof of SARS-CoV-2 specificity was absent for the second-wave clones that crested on day 37. Day 15 to 85 contracting clones showed balanced CD4/CD8; later expanders leaned CD4+.

5'RACE with constant-segment primers built TCRalpha and TCRbeta cDNA libraries with UMIs. Using its own MiXCR run on the 5' RACE reads, TCRdb lists one record per CDR3 protein. The sample lists 550,000 to 700,000 distinct CDR3 sequences, roughly 18% occurring once. V is TRBV7-8 and J is TRBJ2-5; 13 bases map to TRBD2. The sequence came from an adult woman who had mild COVID-19 (a few samples of this study predate the infection). Cell type and time point are not known. Sequenced material: PBMCs or a T cell subset sorted from them (not recorded which). The CDR3 region is CASSRGLAGEETQYF. In DNA form, the CDR3 reads TGTGCCAGCAGTCGTGGACTAGCGGGGGAGGAGACCCAGTACTTC.